What follows are 21 T cell receptor beta chains derived from one specimen sequenced in a study of cytomegalovirus exposure and HLA in healthy donors. PCR primers comprised 60 Vbeta and 13 Jbeta primers. TCRdb keeps only in-frame clones here, not all; method: immunoSEQ multiplex PCR. Seen here are over 110,000 clones, around 78% observed once, and the top ten hold 6.2%. The sequenced sample was PBMCs. These TCRs come from a woman aged 40 to 50 in good health and CMV-seropositive.

The chain has TRBV7-9 and TRBJ2-1; D not resolved. This CDR3 has 14 residues. Trimming stripped 1 base from V and 8 bases from J, with 12 bases between. The germline V gene encodes CDR1 SEHNR and CDR2 FQNEAQ (reference sequence). CDR3 in amino acids: CASSLVLHRDEQFF. DNA for the CDR3: TGTGCCAGCAGCTTAGTACTCCACCGGGATGAGCAGTTCTTC. The complete variable domain, with remaining parts taken from reference TRBV7-9 and TRBJ2-1, reads DTGVSQNPRHKITKRGQNVTFRCDPISEHNRLYWYRQTLGQGPEFLTYFQNEAQLEKSRLLSDRFSAERPKGSFSTLEIQRTEQGDSAMYLCASSLVLHRDEQFFGPGTRLTVL.

The J gene is TRBJ2-1, the V gene TRBV6-5; 12 bases line up with TRBD2. J lost 3 bases, V lost 6 bases, and 3 bases had no gene match. The CDR3 length is 15 residues. Germline V gene lookup returns CDR1 MNHEY and CDR2 SVGAGI. The CDR3 here is CASSMGLAGYNEQFF. CDR3 bases: TGTGCCAGCAGCATGGGACTAGCGGGCTACAATGAGCAGTTCTTC.

This rearrangement joins TRBV4-1 to TRBJ2-1, with 7 nucleotides matching TRBD1. The J segment lost 0 bases and the V segment lost 4 bases, leaving 6 bases of the junction unmatched. The length of the CDR3 is 16 residues. Germline V gene data show CDR1 as MGHRA and CDR2 as YSYEKL. This chain's CDR3 is CASSLSGQPSYNEQFF. The DNA of the CDR3 is TGCGCCAGCAGCCTATCGGGACAGCCCTCCTACAATGAGCAGTTCTTC.

The V gene is TRBV29-1, the J gene TRBJ2-1; D call uncertain. The V gene lost 7 bases and the J gene lost 4 bases, with 11 bases spanning the gap. The CDR3 is 12 residues long. Germline V gene lookup returns CDR1 SQVTM and CDR2 ANQGSEA. DNA of the CDR3: TGCAGCGCACTACTCCTTTACAATGAGCAGTTCTTC. Translation: CSALLLYNEQFF.

CDR3 nucleotides: TGTGCCAGCACCGGACAGCACTACGAGCAGTACTTC. This codes for CASTGQHYEQYF. The chain recombines TRBV6-5 with TRBJ2-7; weak D call: TRBD1 (6 bases). V lost 7 bases and J 3 bases, leaving 10 bases between the germline ends. This CDR3 contains 12 residues. Germline values: CDR1 MNHEY, CDR2 SVGAGI.

The CDR3 DNA follows: TGCGCCAGCAGCCGCGAAACTGGGGCCAACGTCCTGACTTTC. Translation: CASSRETGANVLTF. The gene calls are TRBV5-1 and TRBJ2-6; unclear D gene. The ends were cut back, 4 bases at V and 2 bases at J, with 7 bases in the middle. From germline, CDR1 is SGHRS and CDR2 YFSETQ. The CDR3 extends over 14 amino acids.

The rearrangement links TRBV21-1 to TRBJ2-2; TRBD1 is the table's D call, not checked against the DNA. TRBV21-1 represents a pseudogene. There are 14 residues in the CDR3. Written as DNA, the CDR3 is TGTGCCAGCAGCCCCTGTCCAGGGGGCGGGGAGCTGTTTTTT. Its protein is CASSPCPGGGELFF.

A single count supports this clone. The chain employs TRBV7-9 and TRBJ1-4, with no clear D. Germline values: CDR1 SEHNR, CDR2 FQNEAQ (reference sequence). Trimming left V 2 bases short and J 2 bases short, with 6 bases between. The CDR3 sequence is 14 residues long. For the CDR3, the DNA is TGTGCCAGCAGCTTACAGGCGACTAATGAAAAACTGTTTTTT. This translates into CASSLQATNEKLFF.

The V gene is TRBV19, the J gene TRBJ1-4; D remains ambiguous. Germline V gives CDR1 LNHDA, CDR2 SQIVND (reference sequence). The length of the CDR3 is 12 residues. V lost 6 bases to trimming and J lost 8 bases, with 10 bases between them. The CDR3 bases are TGTGCCAGTAGGAGCGCCGGGGAAAAACTGTTTTTT. It translates to CASRSAGEKLFF.

The chain recombines TRBV29-1 with TRBJ2-7; possibly TRBD1 for D (5 bases). From germline, CDR1 is SQVTM and CDR2 ANQGSEA. The CDR3 loop spans 14 amino acids. Trimming removed 7 bases at V and 5 bases at J, with 21 bases between. For the CDR3, the DNA is TGCAGCGCATCAGGGCTCCGGTATAGTGACGAGCAGTACTTC. It encodes CSASGLRYSDEQYF.

The rearrangement uses TRBV11-3 and TRBJ2-3, with TRBD1 matching over 7 bases. Trimming took 5 bases from V and 3 from J; bases not matched to a gene: 11. Per the germline V gene, CDR1 is SGHNT and CDR2 is YENEEA. This CDR3 contains 16 residues. This CDR3 is CASSPRQGSGTDTQYF. CDR3 DNA sequence: TGTGCCAGCAGCCCGCGACAGGGCTCGGGTACAGATACGCAGTATTTT.

V and J are TRBV18 and TRBJ2-1; possibly TRBD2 for D (6 bases). Per germline, CDR1 KGHSH and CDR2 LQKENI. V was clipped by 2 bases and J by 4 bases, with 18 bases between them. The CDR3 sequence is 17 residues long. This CDR3 is CASSPSSGGGTYNEQFF. In DNA, the CDR3 is TGTGCCAGCTCACCATCTTCCGGGGGAGGAACATACAATGAGCAGTTCTTC.

The chain is built from TRBV5-6 and TRBJ2-1, with 13 bases lining up with TRBD2. The CDR3 spans 15 residues. Trimming cost V 2 bases and J 10 bases; bases outside gene matches: 6. In germline, CDR1 is SGHDT, CDR2 YYEEEE. The CDR3 reads CASSFTSGRAGEQFF. CDR3 DNA sequence: TGTGCCAGCAGCTTTACTAGCGGGAGGGCCGGAGAGCAGTTCTTC.

The J gene is TRBJ2-7, the V gene TRBV6-5; D is unclear. V dropped 5 bases and J dropped 6 bases, with 11 bases sitting between them. Germline V CDR1 and CDR2: MNHEY, SVGAGI. The CDR3 loop spans 12 amino acids. The CDR3 loop reads CASSELAGEQYF. The CDR3 DNA reads TGTGCCAGCAGTGAGTTAGCTGGCGAGCAGTACTTC.

This clone was observed once. V usage is TRBV5-1 and J usage is TRBJ2-1, with a possible D match to TRBD2 (7 bases). The CDR3 is 14 amino acids. Germline lookup yields CDR1 SGHRS and CDR2 YFSETQ. The V gene lost 7 bases and the J gene lost 4 bases, with 15 bases spanning the gap. As DNA, the CDR3 is TGCGCCAGCGGGGGGGGCTCTCGGTACAATGAGCAGTTCTTC. It encodes CASGGGSRYNEQFF.

This rearrangement joins TRBV7-9 to TRBJ1-1, with a possible D match to TRBD1 (5 bases). The CDR3 is made up of 14 amino acids. Looked up from germline, CDR1 is SEHNR and CDR2 is FQNEAQ (reference sequence). Trimming took off 2 bases at V and 3 bases at J, with 10 bases between the two ends. The DNA of the CDR3 is TGTGCCAGCAGCTTATGGGGGGAGTACACTGAAGCTTTCTTT. Encoded protein: CASSLWGEYTEAFF.

V and J are TRBV11-1 and TRBJ2-5; weak D call: TRBD1 (5 bases). Gene TRBJ2-7 matches the end of the DNA better, so the J call may be wrong. In germline, CDR1 is SGHAT, CDR2 FQDESV (reference sequence). This CDR3 comprises 13 residues. For the CDR3, the DNA is TGTGCCAGCAGCTTACTGGGGCCCTACGAGCAGTACTTC. It yields the protein CASSLLGPYEQYF.

The chain couples TRBV7-9 to TRBJ2-7; D is unresolved. V lost 1 base to trimming and J lost 5 bases, with 6 bases between them. The CDR3 is made up of 12 amino acids. Germline V CDR1 and CDR2: SEHNR, FQNEAQ (reference sequence). For the CDR3, the DNA is TGTGCCAGCAGCTTAGTTGAGCACGAGCAGTACTTC. It yields the protein CASSLVEHEQYF. Looking up the rest from reference TRBV7-9 and TRBJ2-7 gives the full variable domain: DTGVSQNPRHKITKRGQNVTFRCDPISEHNRLYWYRQTLGQGPEFLTYFQNEAQLEKSRLLSDRFSAERPKGSFSTLEIQRTEQGDSAMYLCASSLVEHEQYFGPGTRLTVT.

This chain joins TRBV11-1 and TRBJ2-7; D possibly corresponds to TRBD2 (5 bases). Per the germline V gene, CDR1 is SGHAT and CDR2 is FQDESV (reference sequence). The CDR3 is 14 amino acids. Trimming shortened V by 1 base and J by 2 bases, and 9 bases separated the two germline ends. The CDR3 spells CASSLEEVTYEQYF. DNA of the CDR3: TGTGCCAGCAGCTTAGAGGAGGTCACCTACGAGCAGTACTTC. Based on the CDR3 plus reference TRBV11-1 and TRBJ2-7, the full variable domain is EAEVAQSPRYKITEKSQAVAFWCDPISGHATLYWYRQILGQGPELLVQFQDESVVDDSQLPKDRFSAERLKGVDSTLKIQPAELGDSAMYLCASSLEEVTYEQYFGPGTRLTVT.

The rearrangement joins TRBV29-1 to TRBJ2-3, with TRBD2 matching over 10 bases. The CDR3 has 15 residues. Germline lookup yields CDR1 SQVTM and CDR2 ANQGSEA. After removal of 6 bases from V and 1 base from J, the junction contained 7 bases not matched to a gene. CDR3 sequence reads: CSVIIAGGGTDTQYF. Here the CDR3 DNA reads TGCAGCGTCATAATAGCGGGAGGCGGCACAGATACGCAGTATTTT.

About this clone itself: Its ends do not fully match the called genes, so a read error is possible. V usage is TRBV7-9 and J usage is TRBJ2-2, with D unclear. Germline assignment: CDR1 SEHNR and CDR2 FQNEAQ (reference sequence). This CDR3 comprises 12 residues. The CDR3 nucleotides are TGTTCCAGCAGCGTTTTTCAGGAGGAGCTGTTTTTT. Its protein product is CSSSVFQEELFF.